The 23 T cell receptor beta chains given below trace back to one sample, sequenced in a study of Ad26.COV2.S vaccination and SARS-CoV-2 variants. Noted treatment: approximately 18 received Ad26.COV2.S at low or high dose, single or two shots; five or six received placebo; per-sample allocation not given. Sampling was performed 63 days after the first vaccine or placebo injection. This table comes from immunoSEQ multiplex PCR, and its TCRdb copy is limited to in-frame clones, with some not included. Altogether approximately 250,000 clones are present, roughly 85% being singletons, with the ten largest covering nearly 3%. The sequences come from peripheral blood, collected in a trial of Ad26.COV2.S vaccine versus placebo. The receptors originated from a person between 18 and 60 years old who received the Ad26.COV2.S COVID-19 vaccine or a placebo.

The chain has TRBV19 and TRBJ2-2, with no clear D. The length of the CDR3 is 16 residues. V was shortened by 0 bases and J by 1 base, with 9 bases between the two germline ends. The germline gives CDR1 LNHDA, CDR2 SQIVND (reference sequence). The CDR3 DNA follows: TGTGCCAGTAGTATAGAGCGGCACTTGAACACCGGGGAGCTGTTTTTT. It codes for CASSIERHLNTGELFF.

J is TRBJ2-7 and V is TRBV6-4; no clear D. V was cut by 6 bases and J by 2 bases, with 17 bases left in between. The CDR3 runs to 15 residues. Germline lookup yields CDR1 MRHNA and CDR2 SNTAGT. The CDR3 sequence: CASSRPVRLPYEQYV. The CDR3 nucleotides read TGTGCCAGCAGCCGACCCGTGAGACTCCCCTACGAGCAGTACGTC.

This chain links TRBV27 with TRBJ2-2; D is unclear. Germline loops: CDR1 MNHEY, CDR2 SMNVEV (reference sequence). The CDR3 has 16 amino acids. The germline V and J ends were trimmed by 2 bases and 4 bases, with 14 bases remaining between them. The CDR3 DNA follows: TGTGCCAGCAGTTTACTTAGATACCCGAGCACCGGGGAGCTGTTTTTT. This gives the protein CASSLLRYPSTGELFF.

The chain uses TRBV27 and TRBJ1-5; no definite D call. The CDR3 contains 13 residues. V lost 2 bases to trimming and J lost 7 bases, with 9 bases between them. Germline CDR1 and CDR2: MNHEY and SMNVEV (reference sequence). CDR3 nucleotide sequence: TGTGCCAGCAGTTTAGAACGTGGGCAGCCCCAGCATTTT. This gives the protein CASSLERGQPQHF.

CDR3 amino acids: CASSPSVMNTEAFF. The CDR3 DNA reads as TGTGCCAGCAGCCCGTCCGTCATGAACACTGAAGCTTTCTTT. The chain combines TRBV11-2 with TRBJ1-1; the D is unclear. Trimming shortened V by 5 bases and J by 0 bases, and 10 bases separated the two germline ends. Germline values: CDR1 SGHAT, CDR2 FQNNGV. The CDR3 is 14 amino acids.

J is TRBJ1-1 and V is TRBV5-6, with unresolved D. Germline V gene lookup returns CDR1 SGHDT and CDR2 YYEEEE. Trimming pared 2 bases from V and 0 bases from J, leaving 2 bases between. This CDR3 region has 12 residues. The CDR3 DNA follows: TGTGCCAGCAGCTTCCTGAACACTGAAGCTTTCTTT. It is translated as CASSFLNTEAFF.

V gene TRBV12-3 or TRBV12-4 combines with J gene TRBJ1-6; D may be TRBD1 (5 bases). The CDR3 runs 12 residues. V lost 6 bases to trimming and J lost 10 bases, with 10 bases between them. The CDR3, as DNA: TGTGCCAGCAGCCTCGGGGGGTCACCCCTCCACTTT. Translating it yields CASSLGGSPLHF.

The chain has TRBV19 and TRBJ1-5, with 11 bases that match TRBD1. V gave up 5 bases and J gave up 7 bases; unmatched junction bases: 13. The CDR3 sequence is 17 residues long. The germline V gene has CDR1 LNHDA and CDR2 SQIVND (reference sequence). CDR3 residues: CASSSSPGQGAGQPQHF. The DNA for the CDR3 is TGTGCCAGTAGTTCTTCCCCCGGACAGGGGGCCGGGCAGCCCCAGCATTTT. Looking up the rest from reference TRBV19 and TRBJ1-5 gives the full variable domain: DGGITQSPKYLFRKEGQNVTLSCEQNLNHDAMYWYRQDPGQGLRLIYYSQIVNDFQKGDIAEGYSVSREKKESFPLTVTSAQKNPTAFYLCASSSSPGQGAGQPQHFGDGTRLSIL.

The chain recombines TRBV7-2 with TRBJ1-4, with a possible D match to TRBD1 (5 bases). The CDR3 has 17 residues. Deletions cut 3 bases from V and 8 bases from J, with 22 bases between. The germline CDR1 and CDR2 sequences are SGHTA and FQGNSA. As DNA, the CDR3 is TGTGCCAGCAGCTTGGGAAACCCAAAAGGGGCGCGAGAAAAACTGTTTTTT. Translation: CASSLGNPKGAREKLFF. Complete variable domain (other parts from reference TRBV7-2 and TRBJ1-4): GAGVSQSPSNKVTEKGKDVELRCDPISGHTALYWYRQSLGQGLEFLIYFQGNSAPDKSGLPSDRFSAERTGGSVSTLTIQRTQQEDSAVYLCASSLGNPKGAREKLFFGSGTQLSVL.

This clone appeared a single time. This rearrangement joins TRBV5-1 to TRBJ2-7; D unclear. CDR1 is SGHRS, CDR2 YFSETQ, per germline. This CDR3 has 10 amino acids. V was clipped by 9 bases and J by 5 bases, with 9 bases between them. Here the CDR3 reads CATSIDEQYV. Here the CDR3 DNA reads TGCGCCACCTCCATCGACGAGCAGTACGTC.

The chain joins TRBV12-3 or TRBV12-4 to TRBJ1-1; D call uncertain. V was cut by 4 bases and J by 2 bases, with 2 bases left in between. The length of the CDR3 is 11 residues. This CDR3 reads CASSSNTEAFF. For the CDR3, the DNA is TGTGCCAGCAGTTCCAACACTGAAGCTTTCTTT.

The chain has TRBV5-8 and TRBJ2-2; tentatively, D is TRBD2 (6 bases). This CDR3 is built from 18 residues. Looked up from germline, CDR1 is SGHTS and CDR2 is YDEGEE. V was pared by 5 bases and J by 2 bases, with 22 bases between. The CDR3 loop reads CASSRYLGTRQNTGELFF. The CDR3 nucleotides are TGTGCCAGCAGTCGTTACCTTGGGACTCGCCAAAACACCGGGGAGCTGTTTTTT.

The chain carries TRBV7-9 and TRBJ1-2; TRBD1 aligns across 10 bases. CDR1 and CDR2 from the germline V gene are SEHNR and FQNEAQ (reference sequence). With V trimmed by 5 bases and J by 4 bases, 4 bases remained unmatched. The length of the CDR3 is 14 residues. The CDR3: CASSAGTGAYGYTF. DNA of the CDR3: TGTGCCAGCAGCGCAGGGACAGGGGCCTATGGCTACACCTTC.

The chain employs TRBV6-5 and TRBJ1-1; the D gene is possibly TRBD1 (5 bases). CDR1 and CDR2 (germline): MNHEY, SVGAGI. The CDR3 spans 14 residues. V was pared by 0 bases and J by 4 bases, with 9 bases between. The chain's CDR3 is CASSYSGGTTEAFF. CDR3 nucleotide sequence: TGTGCCAGCAGTTACTCCGGGGGGACCACTGAAGCTTTCTTT.

The V and J genes are TRBV11-2 and TRBJ2-3; TRBD2 matches 13 bases. Germline CDR1 is SGHAT and CDR2 is FQNNGV. The CDR3 is 16 residues long. V shed 3 bases, J shed 6 bases, and the junction held 6 bases outside the gene matches. CDR3 DNA sequence: TGTGCCAGCAGCTTTACTAGCGGGAGGGTCTCGGATACGCAGTATTTT. This sequence encodes CASSFTSGRVSDTQYF. The entire variable domain, with the rest obtained from reference TRBV11-2 and TRBJ2-3, is as follows: EAGVAQSPRYKIIEKRQSVAFWCNPISGHATLYWYQQILGQGPKLLIQFQNNGVVDDSQLPKDRFSAERLKGVDSTLKIQPAKLEDSAVYLCASSFTSGRVSDTQYFGPGTRLTVL.

This rearrangement joins TRBV6-5 to TRBJ2-2; TRBD1 is a possible D gene (5 bases). Trimming left V 4 bases short and J 1 base short, with 7 bases between. Germline CDR1 and CDR2: MNHEY and SVGAGI. CDR3 size: 14 residues. CDR3 residues: CASSSTGNTGELFF. As DNA, the CDR3 is TGTGCCAGCAGTTCAACAGGGAACACCGGGGAGCTGTTTTTT.

This chain joins TRBV19 and TRBJ1-3; D uncertain. The CDR3 extends over 17 amino acids. Deletions cut 6 bases from V and 4 bases from J, with 22 bases between. From germline, CDR1 is LNHDA and CDR2 SQIVND (reference sequence). In DNA form, the CDR3 reads TGTGCCAGTAGGCCCTTCGCCTTTAACAGCGCGGGAAACACCATATATTTT. Residues: CASRPFAFNSAGNTIYF.

This rearrangement joins TRBV2 to TRBJ1-4; unclear D gene. The CDR3 is 15 amino acids. With 5 bases removed from V and 0 bases from J, the gap between germline ends came to 10 bases. CDR1 is SNHLY and CDR2 is FYNNEI in the germline V gene. The DNA for the CDR3 is TGTGCCAGCAGTCTTCTGGATGCAACTAATGAAAAACTGTTTTTT. This encodes CASSLLDATNEKLFF.

The V call is TRBV2, the J call TRBJ2-4, with 8 nucleotides matching TRBD1. Germline-derived CDR1 and CDR2 are SNHLY and FYNNEI. V was pared by 4 bases and J by 0 bases, with 11 bases of the junction left unmatched. The CDR3 consists of 18 residues. DNA for the CDR3: TGTGCCAGCAGTGCGGGACAGGTGATTCGACTAGCCAAAAACATTCAGTACTTC. Amino acids: CASSAGQVIRLAKNIQYF.

The rearrangement uses TRBV20-1 and TRBJ1-2; D call uncertain. This CDR3 has 11 amino acids. Trimming shortened V by 4 bases and J by 8 bases, and 11 bases separated the two germline ends. Per germline, CDR1 DFQATT and CDR2 SNEGSKA (reference sequence). The CDR3 spells CSATDLRGYTF. As DNA, the CDR3 is TGCAGTGCTACTGACCTGAGGGGCTACACCTTC.

This chain links TRBV7-2 with TRBJ2-2; D call uncertain. CDR1 is SGHTA, CDR2 FQGNSA, per germline. With 9 bases removed from V and 2 bases from J, the gap between germline ends came to 13 bases. The CDR3 contains 14 residues. The CDR3 protein is CASQILHNTGELFF. The CDR3 nucleotides read TGTGCCAGTCAAATCCTCCACAACACCGGGGAGCTGTTTTTT.

The chain recombines TRBV5-1 with TRBJ2-5; 10 nucleotides agree with TRBD1. The V segment lost 4 bases and the J segment 2 bases; nucleotides outside the gene matches: 2. This CDR3 region has 14 residues. The germline V gene encodes CDR1 SGHRS and CDR2 YFSETQ. The CDR3 DNA reads as TGCGCCAGCAGCCGGGGACAGGGGCAAGAGACCCAGTACTTC. Its translation: CASSRGQGQETQYF.

V gene TRBV27 combines with J gene TRBJ1-1; perhaps TRBD1 as D (5 bases). Germline V gives CDR1 MNHEY, CDR2 SMNVEV (reference sequence). This CDR3 spans 13 amino acids. The germline V and J ends were trimmed by 2 bases and 7 bases, with 11 bases remaining between them. Here the CDR3 reads CASSLRAGNEAFF. The CDR3 coding sequence is TGTGCCAGCAGTTTACGGGCAGGGAATGAAGCTTTCTTT.